Shown below are 22 T cell receptor beta chains from a single sample sequenced in a study of post-analysis software for immune sequencing data. Study-wide points: Elevated frequency relative to controls characterized roughly 5 TRBV segments in patients, TRBV5-6, TRBV5-1 and TRBV20-1 among them.

Researchers reported that TCR beta cDNA libraries carried unique molecular identifiers. One entry per CDR3 protein results from TCRdb running MiXCR on the PCR reads. The table includes 450,000 to 650,000 distinct CDR3 sequences, around 40% detected once. The antigens these receptors bind are not known. The sequencing sample was made of blood. Source of these receptors: a girl under 18 with multiple sclerosis.

The chain links TRBV5-1 to TRBJ2-4; D possibly corresponds to TRBD1 (5 bases). CDR3 length: 13 amino acids. Germline V gives CDR1 SGHRS, CDR2 YFSETQ. V lost 0 bases and J lost 13, with 14 bases in between. In DNA form, the CDR3 reads TGCGCCAGCAGCTTGGTGGTGGACAATGAGCAGTACTTC. Translation: CASSLVVDNEQYF.

The chain has TRBV7-9 and TRBJ2-3; D not certain. The CDR3 totals 14 residues. CDR1 is SEHNR and CDR2 is FQNEAQ in the germline V gene (reference sequence). Trimming removed 6 bases from V and 2 bases from J, with 12 bases in between. In nucleotides, the CDR3 is TGTGCCAGCAGTCCCGGCAGGACCACAGATACGCAGTATTTT. It encodes CASSPGRTTDTQYF.

This clonotype came up a few times. The gene calls are TRBV29-1 and TRBJ2-7; 9 bases line up with TRBD1. Germline loops: CDR1 SQVTM, CDR2 ANQGSEA. The CDR3 sequence is 13 residues long. V shed 6 bases, J shed 7 bases, and the junction held 10 bases outside the gene matches. CDR3 coding DNA: TGCAGCGTCGACCCCGGGACAGGGTATGAGCAGTACTTC. Protein sequence: CSVDPGTGYEQYF.

This chain connects TRBV12-3 or TRBV12-4 to TRBJ1-5; D possibly corresponds to TRBD1 (6 bases). V dropped 3 bases and J dropped 0 bases, with 12 bases sitting between them. The CDR3 is 16 amino acids. In nucleotides, the CDR3 is TGTGCCAGCAGTTTGGGGGCAGGTTATAGCAATCAGCCCCAGCATTTT. Amino acids: CASSLGAGYSNQPQHF.

J is TRBJ1-6 and V is TRBV11-2; D might be TRBD1 (6 bases). The V and J ends lost 6 bases and 12 bases respectively, with 18 bases between them. In germline, CDR1 is SGHAT, CDR2 FQNNGV. The CDR3 runs to 14 residues. The CDR3 sequence is CASSSYRQERPLHF. The CDR3 DNA reads as TGTGCCAGCAGTTCGTACCGACAGGAGAGACCCCTCCACTTT. The complete variable domain, with remaining parts taken from reference TRBV11-2 and TRBJ1-6, reads EAGVAQSPRYKIIEKRQSVAFWCNPISGHATLYWYQQILGQGPKLLIQFQNNGVVDDSQLPKDRFSAERLKGVDSTLKIQPAKLEDSAVYLCASSSYRQERPLHFGNGTRLTVT.

The V and J genes are TRBV30 and TRBJ2-7, with D tentatively TRBD1 (6 bases). Germline V CDR1 and CDR2: GTSNPN, SVGIG (reference sequence). This CDR3 contains 15 residues. Trimming pared 3 bases from V and 4 bases from J, leaving 19 bases between. CDR3 in amino acids: CAWRPPRGSPYEQYF. CDR3 nucleotide sequence: TGTGCCTGGAGACCTCCCAGGGGCTCTCCTTACGAGCAGTACTTC.

The V and J genes are TRBV5-1 and TRBJ1-1; 7 bases map to TRBD1. Germline V gives CDR1 SGHRS, CDR2 YFSETQ. CDR3 size: 13 residues. The junction had 4 bases not matched to a gene; V was cut back by 5 bases and J by 3 bases. The CDR3 sequence: CASRYTGDTEAFF. The CDR3, as DNA: TGCGCCAGCAGGTACACAGGGGACACTGAAGCTTTCTTT.

CDR3 coding DNA: TGCAGTGCTAGGGACGGCGGGAGAAGTAGCAATGAGCAGTTCTTC. Translating it yields CSARDGGRSSNEQFF. The genes are TRBV20-1 and TRBJ2-1; 7 nucleotides match TRBD2. Looked up from germline, CDR1 is DFQATT and CDR2 is SNEGSKA (reference sequence). V shed 3 bases and J 6 bases; nucleotides not matched to a gene: 11. The CDR3 totals 15 residues.

The J gene is TRBJ2-7, the V gene TRBV12-3 or TRBV12-4; tentative D call: TRBD1 (6 bases). CDR3 size: 13 residues. The V gene lost 5 bases and the J gene lost 3 bases, with 11 bases spanning the gap. CDR3 DNA sequence: TGTGCCAGCAGTCTCCAACAGGGCTACGAGCAGTACTTC. Amino acid sequence: CASSLQQGYEQYF.

This chain links TRBV11-2 with TRBJ2-7; 9 bases align to TRBD1. This CDR3 contains 14 residues. The V gene's germline CDR1 is SGHAT and CDR2 FQNNGV. The ends lost 8 bases at V and 3 bases at J; junction bases unmatched: 8. CDR3 in DNA: TGTGCCAGCGGCCTCGGGACAGGGATCTACGAGCAGTACTTC. The encoded protein is CASGLGTGIYEQYF.

The chain recombines TRBV4-1 with TRBJ2-5; D perhaps matches TRBD2 (6 bases). CDR1 is MGHRA, CDR2 YSYEKL, per germline. This CDR3 is 16 amino acids long. V was shortened by 0 bases and J by 1 base, with 12 bases between the two germline ends. This CDR3 is CASSQEVAEPQETQYF. DNA of the CDR3: TGCGCCAGCAGCCAAGAAGTAGCGGAACCCCAAGAGACCCAGTACTTC.

This rearrangement joins TRBV5-5 to TRBJ2-5; 9 bases are a match to TRBD1. The germline V gene has CDR1 SGHKS and CDR2 YYEKEE (reference sequence). The CDR3 runs 15 residues. V lost 4 bases, J lost 5 bases, and 9 bases stayed unmatched. The DNA for the CDR3 is TGTGCCAGCAGCCTCCGGGACAGGGCTTGGGAGACCCAGTACTTC. This codes for CASSLRDRAWETQYF.

The chain couples TRBV4-1 to TRBJ2-3, with D possibly TRBD2 on 6 matching bases. The length of the CDR3 is 17 residues. Deletions cut 0 bases from V and 0 bases from J, with 13 bases between. Germline CDR1 MGHRA, CDR2 YSYEKL. CDR3 nucleotides: TGCGCCAGCAGCCAAGATCGGGGGTTCTCTAGCACAGATACGCAGTATTTT. This sequence encodes CASSQDRGFSSTDTQYF.

There are a few counts of this clonotype. The chain carries TRBV7-9 and TRBJ2-5; 14 bases agree with TRBD2. With V trimmed by 5 bases and J by 5 bases, 10 bases remained unmatched. Germline CDR1 is SEHNR and CDR2 is FQNEAQ (reference sequence). The CDR3 is made up of 17 amino acids. CDR3 nucleotides: TGTGCCAGCAGCAAAGGGACTAGCGGGAGCTCCGTGGAGACCCAGTACTTC. Protein: CASSKGTSGSSVETQYF.

V usage is TRBV5-1 and J usage is TRBJ2-4; D is undetermined. This CDR3 is 15 amino acids long. V dropped 0 bases and J dropped 1 base, with 8 bases sitting between them. Germline V gives CDR1 SGHRS, CDR2 YFSETQ. CDR3 protein: CASSLEVSAKNIQYF. CDR3 bases: TGCGCCAGCAGCTTGGAGGTCTCGGCCAAAAACATTCAGTACTTC.

This clonotype was observed a few times. The rearrangement uses TRBV20-1 and TRBJ2-5; D gene unclear. Germline CDR1 reads DFQATT; CDR2 reads SNEGSKA (reference sequence). The V end lost 7 bases, the J end lost 2 bases, and 20 bases lay between the germline ends. The length of the CDR3 is 15 residues. CDR3 region: CSVKSRVIPQETQYF. CDR3 DNA sequence: TGCAGTGTTAAGAGCCGGGTGATCCCACAAGAGACCCAGTACTTC.

The V call is TRBV5-1, the J call TRBJ2-7, with D perhaps TRBD1 (5 bases). The J call is in doubt because the DNA end fits TRBJ2-5 better. Germline CDR1 is SGHRS and CDR2 is YFSETQ. The CDR3 has 14 amino acids. This chain's CDR3 is CASSPITSGETQYF. Written as DNA, the CDR3 is TGCGCCAGCAGCCCAATCACCTCAGGGGAGACCCAGTACTTC.

The V call is TRBV4-1, the J call TRBJ1-2, with 10 nucleotides matching TRBD1. The CDR3 spans 15 residues. Looked up from germline, CDR1 is MGHRA and CDR2 is YSYEKL. V lost 2 bases to trimming and J lost 3 bases; unmatched junction nucleotides: 3. The chain's CDR3 is CASSQTTGGDYGYTF. For the CDR3, the DNA is TGCGCCAGCAGCCAAACGACAGGGGGCGACTATGGCTACACCTTC.

J is TRBJ2-1 and V is TRBV6-5, with D possibly TRBD2 on 6 matching bases. This CDR3 has 13 amino acids. Germline V lookup: CDR1 MNHEY, CDR2 SVGAGI. The V gene lost 2 bases and the J gene lost 7 bases, with 9 bases spanning the gap. Here the CDR3 reads CASSYKSGNEQFF. DNA of the CDR3: TGTGCCAGCAGTTACAAGAGCGGGAATGAGCAGTTCTTC.

The V and J genes are TRBV11-2 and TRBJ2-5, with D tentatively TRBD2 (6 bases). V dropped 5 bases and J dropped 5 bases, with 15 bases sitting between them. The V gene's germline CDR1 is SGHAT and CDR2 FQNNGV. CDR3 length equals 14 residues. The CDR3 reads CASSPGLRRETQYF. CDR3 bases: TGTGCCAGCAGCCCGGGACTTAGGAGGGAGACCCAGTACTTC.

In this sample, this clonotype turned up a few times. The V and J genes are TRBV25-1 and TRBJ2-3, with TRBD2 matching 15 bases. CDR1 MGHDK and CDR2 SYGVNS come from the germline V gene. Trimming cost V 1 base and J 5 bases; bases outside gene matches: 10. CDR3 length: 19 amino acids. The DNA of the CDR3 is TGTGCCAGCAGTGAATTTCCTGGGACTAGCGGGAGGTTGGTAGATACGCAGTATTTT. This sequence encodes CASSEFPGTSGRLVDTQYF.

The chain recombines TRBV11-2 with TRBJ2-7; TRBD1 matches 9 bases. The CDR3 extends over 15 amino acids. The germline gives CDR1 SGHAT, CDR2 FQNNGV. V trimming: 1 base; J trimming: 3 bases; junction bases outside the gene matches: 4. DNA of the CDR3: TGTGCCAGCAGCTTAGTTCCGGGACAGGGCTACGAGCAGTACTTC. The encoded protein is CASSLVPGQGYEQYF.